This entry lists 23 T cell receptor beta chains sequenced from one sample in a study of T cells in Graves' hyperthyroidism and ophthalmopathy. What was amplified from RNA transcripts were TCR beta CDR3 regions. An initial round of RT-PCR targeting the TCR CDR3 relied on the HTBI primer set. Each CDR3 protein gets one entry after TCRdb re-called the multiplex PCR reads with MiXCR. This table has under 650,000 distinct CDR3 sequences, around 15% appearing once. Material for sequencing was blood. The receptor source for this set is a woman between 25 and 40 years old with Graves' hyperthyroidism.

This clonotype was detected many times. This rearrangement joins TRBV20-1 to TRBJ1-5, with 7 nucleotides matching TRBD1. CDR3 length: 15 residues. V trimming: 5 bases; J trimming: 3 bases; junction bases outside the gene matches: 10. Germline V gene sequence: CDR1 DFQATT, CDR2 SNEGSKA (reference sequence). CDR3 coding DNA: TGCAGTGCTGAGAACCGGGACAGCCTCAATCAGCCCCAGCATTTT. It yields the protein CSAENRDSLNQPQHF.

This rearrangement joins TRBV19 to TRBJ2-1; no definite D call. The germline V gene has CDR1 LNHDA and CDR2 SQIVND (reference sequence). The CDR3 is 13 residues long. The V and J ends lost 1 base and 7 bases respectively, with 8 bases between them. The CDR3 DNA sequence: TGTGCCAGTAGTATAGGACCGTGGAATGAGCAGTTCTTC. Encoded protein: CASSIGPWNEQFF.

This clonotype occurred a few times. V gene TRBV5-1 combines with J gene TRBJ2-5, with D perhaps matching TRBD1 or TRBD2 (5 bases each). V was pared by 2 bases and J by 1 base, with 12 bases between. The length of the CDR3 is 15 residues. Germline V gene data show CDR1 as SGHRS and CDR2 as YFSETQ. The CDR3 nucleotides read TGCGCCAGCAGCTTTAATACAGGAGGCCAAGAGACCCAGTACTTC. Translated, it gives CASSFNTGGQETQYF.

The rearrangement uses TRBV19 and TRBJ2-1; D ambiguous. From germline, CDR1 is LNHDA and CDR2 SQIVND (reference sequence). The CDR3 totals 13 residues. V lost 7 bases to trimming and J lost 2 bases, with 9 bases between them. This chain's CDR3 is CASIGRTYNEQFF. In nucleotides, the CDR3 is TGTGCCAGTATCGGACGAACCTACAATGAGCAGTTCTTC.

The J gene is TRBJ1-5, the V gene TRBV5-8, with D unresolved. Per germline, CDR1 SGHTS and CDR2 YDEGEE. V was cut by 0 bases and J by 0 bases, with 7 bases left in between. CDR3 length: 15 residues. In nucleotides, the CDR3 is TGTGCCAGCAGCTTGGGGCAGCATAGCAATCAGCCCCAGCATTTT. It specifies CASSLGQHSNQPQHF. The full variable domain, completed using reference TRBV5-8 and TRBJ1-5, is EAGVTQSPTHLIKTRGQQATLRCSPISGHTSVYWYQQALGLGLQFLLWYDEGEERNRGNFPPRFSGRQFPNYSSELNVNALELEDSALYLCASSLGQHSNQPQHFGDGTRLSIL.

This rearrangement joins TRBV19 to TRBJ2-7, with TRBD2 matching over 9 bases. The germline V gene has CDR1 LNHDA and CDR2 SQIVND (reference sequence). This CDR3 region has 13 residues. J was trimmed by 6 bases and V by 5 bases; bases with no gene match: 5. CDR3 bases: TGTGCCAGTAGTGCGAGCGGGAGGAGCGAGCAGTACTTC. Translation: CASSASGRSEQYF.

This clonotype was counted many times. The chain has TRBV2 and TRBJ2-7; 9 bases align to TRBD1. The germline V gene encodes CDR1 SNHLY and CDR2 FYNNEI. With 6 bases clipped from V and 5 bases from J, the junction kept 14 bases outside the gene matches. The CDR3 runs 16 residues. CDR3 protein: CASRDPIGQGRHEQYF. In nucleotides, the CDR3 is TGTGCCAGCAGGGACCCTATTGGACAGGGGAGGCACGAGCAGTACTTC.

V and J are TRBV7-9 and TRBJ1-4; 7 bases fit TRBD1. V dropped 5 bases and J dropped 8; count of bases not matched to a gene: 8. There are 14 residues in the CDR3. From germline, CDR1 is SEHNR and CDR2 FQNEAQ (reference sequence). Here the CDR3 DNA reads TGTGCCAGCAGCGGAAAGGGGGCGGAGGAAAAACTGTTTTTT. The encoded protein is CASSGKGAEEKLFF.

This clonotype was seen at least ten times. The V and J genes are TRBV28 and TRBJ2-5, with D possibly TRBD2 on 8 matching bases. Germline loops: CDR1 MDHEN, CDR2 SYDVKM. The CDR3 is made up of 16 amino acids. V lost 3 bases, J lost 2 bases, and 16 bases lay in between. This CDR3 reads CASSFGLAGGQETQYF. The CDR3, as DNA: TGTGCCAGCAGTTTCGGACTAGCAGGGGGTCAAGAGACCCAGTACTTC.

At least ten counts were recorded for this clonotype. J is TRBJ2-3 and V is TRBV27; 9 bases are shared with TRBD2. This CDR3 has 15 residues. The trim removed 5 bases at V and 4 bases at J, leaving 7 bases unmatched. The germline V gene encodes CDR1 MNHEY and CDR2 SMNVEV (reference sequence). As DNA, the CDR3 is TGTGCCAGCAGTCCAAGCGGGAGGAGCCCAGATACGCAGTATTTT. Protein sequence: CASSPSGRSPDTQYF.

V gene TRBV6-5 combines with J gene TRBJ2-7; the D gene could be TRBD1 or TRBD2 (5 bases each). From germline, CDR1 is MNHEY and CDR2 SVGAGI. The V and J ends lost 5 bases and 0 bases respectively, with 14 bases between them. The CDR3 runs to 15 residues. The CDR3 bases are TGTGCCAGCAGTACCCCCGGGACCTCCTCCTACGAGCAGTACTTC. Protein product: CASSTPGTSSYEQYF.

This chain links TRBV5-1 with TRBJ2-6; 9 bases fit TRBD2. V dropped 3 bases and J dropped 0; count of bases not matched to a gene: 19. The germline V gene has CDR1 SGHRS and CDR2 YFSETQ. The CDR3 length is 22 residues. The CDR3, as DNA: TGCGCCAGCAGCTGGAACCCCGTTCCCGTAGCGGGAGCCGACTCTGGGGCCAACGTCCTGACTTTC. Translating it yields CASSWNPVPVAGADSGANVLTF.

J is TRBJ2-2 and V is TRBV9; 11 positions agree with TRBD2. V shed 3 bases, J shed 6 bases, and the junction held 7 bases outside the gene matches. Per germline, CDR1 SGDLS and CDR2 YYNGEE. The CDR3 spans 16 residues. As DNA, the CDR3 is TGTGCCAGCAGCGCTCGACTAGCGGGAACGGCCGGGGAGCTGTTTTTT. It specifies CASSARLAGTAGELFF.

This clonotype was observed many times. The CDR3 is CASSVKGEQFF. The DNA of the CDR3 is TGTGCCAGCAGTGTTAAGGGTGAGCAGTTCTTC. The chain combines TRBV6-2 or TRBV6-3 with TRBJ2-1, with D uncertain. V was cut by 5 bases and J by 9 bases, with 8 bases left in between. The CDR3 loop spans 11 amino acids. Germline V gives CDR1 MNHEY, CDR2 SVGEGT.

J is TRBJ2-7 and V is TRBV30, with 10 positions matching TRBD1. Germline V CDR1 and CDR2: GTSNPN, SVGIG (reference sequence). V lost 0 bases, J lost 4 bases, and 9 bases stayed unmatched. This CDR3 is built from 16 residues. The CDR3 coding sequence is TGTGCCTGGAGTGTATCCCCGACAGGGGGCGGTTACGAGCAGTACTTC. It codes for CAWSVSPTGGGYEQYF. The full variable domain, its missing parts supplied by reference TRBV30 and TRBJ2-7, is SQTIHQWPATLVQPVGSPLSLECTVEGTSNPNLYWYRQAAGRGLQLLFYSVGIGQISSEVPQNLSASRPQDRQFILSSKKLLLSDSGFYLCAWSVSPTGGGYEQYFGPGTRLTVT.

The CDR3 region is CASSSRREAFF. Written as DNA, the CDR3 is TGTGCCAGCAGTTCTCGTCGAGAAGCTTTCTTT. This sequence joins TRBV28 and TRBJ1-1; D remains ambiguous. The V gene lost 4 bases and the J gene lost 8 bases, with 8 bases spanning the gap. This CDR3 contains 11 residues. Looked up from germline, CDR1 is MDHEN and CDR2 is SYDVKM.

This clonotype was detected ten times or more. The chain has TRBV5-1 and TRBJ2-7; 10 bases map to TRBD2. The CDR3 is made up of 15 amino acids. After removal of 4 bases from V and 6 bases from J, the junction contained 10 bases not matched to a gene. Germline V lookup: CDR1 SGHRS, CDR2 YFSETQ. For the CDR3, the DNA is TGCGCCAGCAGCCCGACTAGCGGGCCCTCGTCCGAGCAGTACTTC. Translating gives CASSPTSGPSSEQYF.

This sequence joins TRBV3-1 and TRBJ1-2, with TRBD1 identical over 12 bases. The CDR3 runs 16 residues. Per the germline V gene, CDR1 is LGHDT and CDR2 is YNNKEL (reference sequence). V lost 4 bases to trimming and J lost 7 bases; unmatched junction nucleotides: 10. CDR3 region: CASSPRDRGRVRGYTF. DNA of the CDR3: TGTGCCAGCAGCCCTAGGGACAGGGGGCGCGTGCGTGGCTACACCTTC.

In regard to this clonotype: A much larger clone is a single base away; this may be a read error. This chain joins TRBV6-5 and TRBJ1-5; 8 nucleotides agree with TRBD1. The J segment lost 3 bases and the V segment lost 4 bases, leaving 5 bases of the junction unmatched. CDR3 length equals 15 residues. The germline V gene has CDR1 MNHEY and CDR2 SVGAGI. This chain's CDR3 is CASSFTQGANQPQHF. CDR3 bases: TGTGCCAGCAGTTTCACGCAGGGGGCCAATCAGCCCCAGCATTTT.

This clonotype has ten or more counts. The chain is built from TRBV5-1 and TRBJ2-2; 9 bases line up with TRBD1. V lost 4 bases and J lost 0; bases outside the gene matches: 10. Germline CDR1 SGHRS, CDR2 YFSETQ. The CDR3 covers 18 residues. CDR3 protein: CASSPVLGQGANTGELFF. In nucleotides, the CDR3 is TGCGCCAGCAGCCCCGTGCTGGGACAGGGCGCGAACACCGGGGAGCTGTTTTTT.

This rearrangement joins TRBV7-2 to TRBJ2-1; D call uncertain. The CDR3 extends over 12 amino acids. The V and J ends lost 5 bases and 16 bases respectively, with 18 bases between them. Germline-derived CDR1 and CDR2 are SGHTA and FQGNSA. CDR3 bases: TGTGCCAGCAGCCCCGGTTTGGCTAGTGGTTTCTTC. It yields the protein CASSPGLASGFF.

This clonotype was counted at least ten times. This chain joins TRBV19 and TRBJ1-1; TRBD1 might be the D (6 bases). The V gene's germline CDR1 is LNHDA and CDR2 SQIVND (reference sequence). The CDR3 is 14 residues long. V was pared by 3 bases and J by 6 bases, with 14 bases between. The CDR3 reads CASSIPTGYAEAFF. CDR3 DNA sequence: TGTGCCAGTAGTATTCCTACAGGGTATGCTGAAGCTTTCTTT.

Ten or more counts support this clonotype. The chain couples TRBV28 to TRBJ2-3; TRBD2 is a possible D gene (6 bases). The CDR3 covers 15 residues. Germline CDR1 is MDHEN and CDR2 is SYDVKM. Between the trimmed V and J ends, which lost 3 bases and 3 bases, there was a span of 13 bases. The CDR3 nucleotides read TGTGCCAGCAGTTTCCCGGGACTGGGGACAGATACGCAGTATTTT. Protein product: CASSFPGLGTDTQYF. Full variable domain (outside the CDR3, taken from reference TRBV28 and TRBJ2-3): DVKVTQSSRYLVKRTGEKVFLECVQDMDHENMFWYRQDPGLGLRLIYFSYDVKMKEKGDIPEGYSVSREKKERFSLILESASTNQTSMYLCASSFPGLGTDTQYFGPGTRLTVL.